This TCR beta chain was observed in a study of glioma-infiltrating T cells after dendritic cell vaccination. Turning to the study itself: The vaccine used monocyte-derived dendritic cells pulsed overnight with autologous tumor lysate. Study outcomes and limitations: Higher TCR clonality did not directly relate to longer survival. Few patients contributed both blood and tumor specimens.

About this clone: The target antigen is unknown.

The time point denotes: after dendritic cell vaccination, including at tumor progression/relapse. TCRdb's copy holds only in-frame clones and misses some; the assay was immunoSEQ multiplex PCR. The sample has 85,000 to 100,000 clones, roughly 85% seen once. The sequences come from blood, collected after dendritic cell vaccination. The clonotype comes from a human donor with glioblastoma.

CDR3 coding DNA: TGTGCCAGCAGTGGCCGGGCTCCAGGGACTGGTGGCTACACCTTC. Translating gives CASSGRAPGTGGYTF. The chain joins TRBV6-1 to TRBJ1-2; TRBD1 is a possible D gene (5 bases). V lost 4 bases and J lost 7, with 19 bases in between. The CDR3 consists of 15 residues. Germline loops: CDR1 MNHNS, CDR2 SASEGT.